The 7 T cell receptor beta chains given below trace back to one sample, sequenced in a study of shared T cell receptors in the human thymus. Clones were sequenced by immunoSEQ multiplex PCR, and TCRdb holds only the in-frame ones, with some missing. The sample lists hundreds of thousands of clones, more than 70% occurring once. Separately, the same data were catalogued under a study of human thymus T cells.

The sequenced sample consisted of thymocytes. These receptor sequences come from a boy under three years old with a congenital heart defect.

The genes are TRBV19 and TRBJ2-1; no reliable D call. V lost 3 bases to trimming and J lost 5 bases, with 14 bases between them. Germline V gene data show CDR1 as LNHDA and CDR2 as SQIVND (reference sequence). The CDR3 spans 15 residues. The CDR3 DNA sequence: TGTGCCAGTAGTATCTCTCGTAAGCTCGACAATGAGCAGTTCTTC. Translating it yields CASSISRKLDNEQFF.

This chain uses TRBV5-4 with TRBJ2-1; 7 bases line up with TRBD1. Losses at the gene ends were 3 bases for V and 1 base for J; bases not matched to a gene: 4. The CDR3 spans 15 residues. Per germline, CDR1 SGHNT and CDR2 YYREEE (reference sequence). The CDR3 here is CASSSTGESYNEQFF. As DNA, the CDR3 is TGTGCCAGCAGCTCCACAGGGGAGTCCTACAATGAGCAGTTCTTC.

The chain joins TRBV7-8 to TRBJ2-1; TRBD2 aligns across 11 bases. The J segment lost 3 bases and the V segment lost 2 bases, leaving 15 bases of the junction unmatched. Per the germline V gene, CDR1 is SGHVS and CDR2 is FQNEAQ. The length of the CDR3 is 20 residues. CDR3 in DNA: TGTGCCAGCAGCTTACCCATAGCGACTAGCGGGGCCTTCAACTACAATGAGCAGTTCTTC. Encoded protein: CASSLPIATSGAFNYNEQFF.

This clone was detected a few times. J is TRBJ1-2 and V is TRBV7-9; perhaps TRBD1 as D (5 bases). This CDR3 is 15 amino acids long. The V end was cut by 1 base, the J end by 8 bases, with 17 bases between. The germline V gene has CDR1 SEHNR and CDR2 FQNEAQ (reference sequence). Written as DNA, the CDR3 is TGTGCCAGCAGCTTAGAGGGGAAGGGCATCCGGGGCTACACCTTC. Its protein is CASSLEGKGIRGYTF. The full variable domain, its missing parts supplied by reference TRBV7-9 and TRBJ1-2, is DTGVSQNPRHKITKRGQNVTFRCDPISEHNRLYWYRQTLGQGPEFLTYFQNEAQLEKSRLLSDRFSAERPKGSFSTLEIQRTEQGDSAMYLCASSLEGKGIRGYTFGSGTRLTVV.

The J gene is TRBJ2-5, the V gene TRBV5-5; 14 nucleotides agree with TRBD2. CDR3 size: 20 residues. In germline, CDR1 is SGHKS, CDR2 YYEKEE (reference sequence). Trimming cost V 0 bases and J 5 bases; bases outside gene matches: 15. Here the CDR3 reads CASSLEGGPTSGGAEETQYF. DNA for the CDR3: TGTGCCAGCAGCTTGGAAGGCGGTCCGACTAGCGGGGGGGCAGAGGAGACCCAGTACTTC.

The rearrangement links TRBV10-1 to TRBJ2-1; 10 bases agree with TRBD2. The V gene's germline CDR1 is WNHNN and CDR2 SYGVQD (reference sequence). The CDR3 totals 13 residues. With 3 bases clipped from V and 7 bases from J, the junction kept 0 bases outside the gene matches. The CDR3 DNA is TGCGCCAGCAGTGAACTAGCGGGGAATGAGCAGTTCTTC. Protein sequence: CASSELAGNEQFF.

As regards this clone: This CDR3 is missing its conserved last phenylalanine or tryptophan, likely due to a read error. The limits of the CDR3 on the DNA are not certain, so only TCRdb's listed CDR3 is given. The rearrangement links TRBV10-2 to TRBJ1-2; the table assigns TRBD1, which was not confirmed against the DNA. Termini included, the CDR3 measures 10 amino acids. The germline CDR1 and CDR2 sequences are WSHSY and SAAADI. The CDR3 here is CASRGDRGSL.